The 7 T cell receptor beta chains given below trace back to one sample, sequenced in a study of blood T cell repertoires in COVID-19. TCRdb keeps only in-frame clones here, not all; method: immunoSEQ multiplex PCR. Of around 150,000 clones listed, 87% are singletons. The sample comprised peripheral blood. Every receptor here comes from a man aged 50-60 years with active COVID-19.

The V call is TRBV5-5, the J call TRBJ1-1, with D possibly being TRBD1 (5 bases). V lost 1 base and J 6 bases, leaving 16 bases between the germline ends. The CDR3 has 15 residues. Germline V CDR1 and CDR2: SGHKS, YYEKEE (reference sequence). The CDR3 bases are TGTGCCAGCAGCTTGTTGGGGGGGAGCTGGTCTGAAGCTTTCTTT. Protein sequence: CASSLLGGSWSEAFF.

V usage is TRBV29-1 and J usage is TRBJ1-1; maybe TRBD1 (6 bases). Deletions cut 6 bases from V and 0 bases from J, with 14 bases between. In germline, CDR1 is SQVTM, CDR2 ANQGSEA. The CDR3 consists of 14 residues. For the CDR3, the DNA is TGCAGCGTCCTCGGACAGAGAATGAACACTGAAGCTTTCTTT. Translated: CSVLGQRMNTEAFF. The full variable domain, with the rest looked up from reference TRBV29-1 and TRBJ1-1, is SAVISQKPSRDICQRGTSLTIQCQVDSQVTMMFWYRQQPGQSLTLIATANQGSEATYESGFVIDKFPISRPNLTFSTLTVSNMSPEDSSIYLCSVLGQRMNTEAFFGQGTRLTVV.

The chain couples TRBV10-3 to TRBJ1-5; TRBD1 aligns across 7 bases. This CDR3 is 13 amino acids long. The V segment lost 7 bases and the J segment 7 bases; nucleotides outside the gene matches: 7. Germline CDR1 reads ENHRY; CDR2 reads SYGVKD. CDR3 sequence (DNA): TGTGCCATCACCATCGACAGGGACCAGCCCCAGCATTTT. This translates into CAITIDRDQPQHF.

The CDR3 sequence: CASSPAMGVSNQPQHF. The CDR3 DNA reads TGTGCCAGCTCACCTGCGATGGGAGTTAGCAATCAGCCCCAGCATTTT. The rearrangement links TRBV18 to TRBJ1-5; D is undetermined. The CDR3 runs 16 residues. The germline V gene encodes CDR1 KGHSH and CDR2 LQKENI. V lost 3 bases and J 0 bases, leaving 12 bases between the germline ends.

The V and J genes are TRBV3-1 (or the pseudogene TRBV3-2) and TRBJ2-6; D might be TRBD2 (5 bases). Trimming removed 4 bases from V and 0 bases from J, with 7 bases in between. Germline lookup yields CDR1 LGHDT and CDR2 YNNKEL (reference sequence). The CDR3 is 15 residues long. The DNA of the CDR3 is TGTGCCAGCAGCCTCCGGGGCTCTGGGGCCAACGTCCTGACTTTC. It is translated as CASSLRGSGANVLTF.

The chain recombines TRBV6-6 with TRBJ1-5; 12 bases align to TRBD1. V was pared by 10 bases and J by 0 bases, with 4 bases of the junction left unmatched. CDR1 is MNHNY, CDR2 SVGAGI, per germline (reference sequence). The CDR3 runs 15 residues. CDR3 loop: CATGTGGDSNQPQHF. CDR3 in DNA: TGTGCCACCGGGACAGGGGGCGATAGCAATCAGCCCCAGCATTTT.

This chain joins TRBV27 and TRBJ2-1; 15 bases line up with TRBD2. This CDR3 is 16 amino acids long. CDR1 is MNHEY, CDR2 SMNVEV, per germline (reference sequence). Unmatched junction bases numbered 4, after V lost 6 bases and J lost 4 bases. CDR3 bases: TGTGCCAGCAGGGGACTAGCGGGGGGAAAGTACAATGAGCAGTTCTTC. It is translated as CASRGLAGGKYNEQFF.